Sequencing of this TCR beta chain was carried out in a study of beta chain features in type 1 diabetes. Study context: When patients were set against healthy donors, age, gender and cell yields were similar. Broader study findings: Within each of all four CD4+ subsets, Type 1 diabetes patients had TCRB CDR3s that were moderately but significantly shorter.

As concerns this clone: What it binds is not known.

This CDR3 has 12 residues. Germline CDR1 is GTSNPN and CDR2 is SVGIG (reference sequence). Between the trimmed V and J ends, which lost 3 bases and 9 bases, there was a span of 12 bases. One heparinised blood draw, averaging about 120 mL, came from each donor. Sorting of CD4+ naive, central memory, regulatory and stem cell-like memory cells was performed via CD45RO/CCR7/CD25/CD127/CD95/CD27. The sequenced template was cDNA made from the entire isolated RNA. The method was immunoSEQ multiplex PCR; TCRdb's version includes in-frame clones alone and lacks a portion of them. Among hundreds of thousands of clones, about 14% were seen once, and the ten largest hold just under 0.04%.

This sequence was found in a man aged 18-30 years with type 1 diabetes. Sequencing was performed on naive CD4+ T cells from blood. The rearrangement links TRBV30 to TRBJ1-5, with a possible D match to TRBD1 (5 bases). The CDR3, as DNA: TGTGCCTGGAGACCCACCGGGGGGCCCCAGCATTTT. This translates into CAWRPTGGPQHF.